This entry is about one TCR beta chain. The data originate from a study of blood T cell repertoires in COVID-19. Across the whole study: Collection of acute and convalescent COVID-19 samples took place in the United States, Italy and Spain. Nucleic acid was either cDNA or gDNA, and it came from T cells, B-cell-depleted T cells, or PBMCs.

Clones were sequenced by immunoSEQ multiplex PCR, and TCRdb holds only the in-frame ones, with some missing. Of roughly 120,000 clones listed, roughly 87% are singletons. The sequenced sample consisted of peripheral blood. The sequence was obtained from a human donor in a cohort sampled during active COVID-19.

The CDR3 coding sequence is TGTGCCAGCAGCTTAAGACAGGGCCTTGCAACTAATGAAAAACTGTTTTTT. It translates to CASSLRQGLATNEKLFF. The chain joins TRBV3-1 (or the pseudogene TRBV3-2) to TRBJ1-4, with 7 nucleotides matching TRBD1. The CDR3 runs to 17 residues. V dropped 5 bases and J dropped 0; count of bases not matched to a gene: 9. Germline V gene data show CDR1 as LGHDT and CDR2 as YNNKEL (reference sequence).